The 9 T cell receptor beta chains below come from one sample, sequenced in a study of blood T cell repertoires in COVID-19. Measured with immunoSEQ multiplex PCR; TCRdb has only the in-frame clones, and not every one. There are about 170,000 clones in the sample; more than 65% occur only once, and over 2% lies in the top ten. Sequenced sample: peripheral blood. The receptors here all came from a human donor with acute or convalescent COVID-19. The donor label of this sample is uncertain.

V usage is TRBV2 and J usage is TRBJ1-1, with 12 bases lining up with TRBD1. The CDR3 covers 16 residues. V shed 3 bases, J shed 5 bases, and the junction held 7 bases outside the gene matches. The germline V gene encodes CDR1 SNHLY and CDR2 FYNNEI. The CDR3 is CASSDPRDRGRTEAFF. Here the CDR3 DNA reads TGTGCCAGCAGTGACCCCCGGGACAGGGGGCGGACTGAAGCTTTCTTT.

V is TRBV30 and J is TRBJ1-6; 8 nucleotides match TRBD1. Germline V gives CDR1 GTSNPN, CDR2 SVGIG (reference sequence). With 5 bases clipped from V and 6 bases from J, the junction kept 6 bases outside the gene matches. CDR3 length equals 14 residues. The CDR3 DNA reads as TGTGCCTGGGGGATGGGACAGGTTAATTCACCCCTCCACTTT. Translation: CAWGMGQVNSPLHF.

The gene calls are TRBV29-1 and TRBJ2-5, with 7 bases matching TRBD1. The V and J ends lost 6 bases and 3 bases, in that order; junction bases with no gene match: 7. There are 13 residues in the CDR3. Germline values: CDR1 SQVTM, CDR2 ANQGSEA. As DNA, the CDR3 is TGCAGCGTGGGGACAGTTGATAAAGAGACCCAGTACTTC. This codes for CSVGTVDKETQYF.

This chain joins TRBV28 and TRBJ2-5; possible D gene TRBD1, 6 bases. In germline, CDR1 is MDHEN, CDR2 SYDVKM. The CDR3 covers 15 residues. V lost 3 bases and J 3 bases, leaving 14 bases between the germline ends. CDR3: CASSFQGSPKETQYF. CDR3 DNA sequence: TGTGCCAGCAGTTTCCAGGGGTCCCCAAAAGAGACCCAGTACTTC.

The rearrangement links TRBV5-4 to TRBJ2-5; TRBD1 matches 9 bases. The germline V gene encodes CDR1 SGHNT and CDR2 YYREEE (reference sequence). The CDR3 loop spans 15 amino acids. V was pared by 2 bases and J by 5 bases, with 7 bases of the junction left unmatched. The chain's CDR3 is CASSFMGQGGETQYF. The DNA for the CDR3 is TGTGCCAGCAGCTTCATGGGACAGGGAGGGGAGACCCAGTACTTC.

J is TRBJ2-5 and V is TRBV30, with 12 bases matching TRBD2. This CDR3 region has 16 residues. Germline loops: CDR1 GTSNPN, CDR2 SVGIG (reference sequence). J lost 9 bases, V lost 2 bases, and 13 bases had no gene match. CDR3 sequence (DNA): TGTGCCTGGAGTCGTTTGGGACTAGCGGGCGGAGGGGCCCAGTACTTC. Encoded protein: CAWSRLGLAGGGAQYF.

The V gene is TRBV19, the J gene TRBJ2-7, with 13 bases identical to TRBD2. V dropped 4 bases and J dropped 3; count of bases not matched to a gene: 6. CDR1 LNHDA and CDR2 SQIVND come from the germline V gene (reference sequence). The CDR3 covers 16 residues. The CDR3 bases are TGTGCCAGTAGTACGTGGACTAGCGGGAGCGTCTACGAGCAGTACTTC. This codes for CASSTWTSGSVYEQYF. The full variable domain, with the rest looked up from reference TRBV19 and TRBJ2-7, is DGGITQSPKYLFRKEGQNVTLSCEQNLNHDAMYWYRQDPGQGLRLIYYSQIVNDFQKGDIAEGYSVSREKKESFPLTVTSAQKNPTAFYLCASSTWTSGSVYEQYFGPGTRLTVT.

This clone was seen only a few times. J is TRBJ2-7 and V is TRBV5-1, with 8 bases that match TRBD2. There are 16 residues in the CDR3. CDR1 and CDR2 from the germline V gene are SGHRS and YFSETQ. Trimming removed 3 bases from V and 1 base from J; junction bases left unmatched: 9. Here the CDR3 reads CASSSGSASGSYEQYF. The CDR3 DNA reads TGCGCCAGCAGCTCCGGGTCGGCTAGCGGGTCCTACGAGCAGTACTTC.

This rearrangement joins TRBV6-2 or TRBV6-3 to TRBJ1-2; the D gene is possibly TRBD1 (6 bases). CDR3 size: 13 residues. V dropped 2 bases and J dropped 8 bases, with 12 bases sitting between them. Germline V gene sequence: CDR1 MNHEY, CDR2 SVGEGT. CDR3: CASSYAGERGYTF. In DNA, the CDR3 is TGTGCCAGCAGTTACGCAGGGGAACGGGGCTACACCTTC.